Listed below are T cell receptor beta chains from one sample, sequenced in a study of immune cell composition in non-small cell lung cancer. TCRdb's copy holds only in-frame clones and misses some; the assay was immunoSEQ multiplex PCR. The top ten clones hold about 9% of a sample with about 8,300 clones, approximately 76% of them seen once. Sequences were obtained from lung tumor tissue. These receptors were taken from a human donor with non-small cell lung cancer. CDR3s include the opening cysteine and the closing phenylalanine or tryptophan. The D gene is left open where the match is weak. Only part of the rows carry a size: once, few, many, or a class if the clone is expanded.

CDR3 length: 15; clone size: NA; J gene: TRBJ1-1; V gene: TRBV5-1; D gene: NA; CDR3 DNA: TGCGCCAGCAGCGAGACGGGTTTTGGGAACACTGAAGCTTTCTTT; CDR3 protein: CASSETGFGNTEAFF
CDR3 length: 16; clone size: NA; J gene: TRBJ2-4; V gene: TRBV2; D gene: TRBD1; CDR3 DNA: TGTGCCAGCAATGAGGACAGGACCTTAGCCAAAAACATTCAGTACTTC; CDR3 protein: CASNEDRTLAKNIQYF
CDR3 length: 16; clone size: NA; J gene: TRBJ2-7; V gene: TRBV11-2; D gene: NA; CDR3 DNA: TGTGCCAGCAGCTTAGATTTGGGGGGACAACACTACGAGCAGTACTTC; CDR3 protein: CASSLDLGGQHYEQYF
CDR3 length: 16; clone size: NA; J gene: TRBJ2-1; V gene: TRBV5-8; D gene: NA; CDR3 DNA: TGTGCCAGCAGCTCCCGTCAGCGTGGGCCCTACAATGAGCAGTTCTTC; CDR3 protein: CASSSRQRGPYNEQFF
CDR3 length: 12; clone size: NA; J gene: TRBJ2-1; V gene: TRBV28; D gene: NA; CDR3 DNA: TGTGCCAGCAGTTTATGGGGGGGTGAGCAGTTCTTC; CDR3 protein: CASSLWGGEQFF
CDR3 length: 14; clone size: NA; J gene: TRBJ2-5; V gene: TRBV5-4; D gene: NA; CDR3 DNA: TGTGCCAGCAGCTTGGGAGGGGTAGGGGAGACCCAGTACTTC; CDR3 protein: CASSLGGVGETQYF
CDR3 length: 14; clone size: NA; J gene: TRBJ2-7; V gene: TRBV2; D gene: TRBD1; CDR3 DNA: TGTGCCAGCAGTCTTGACAGGGGACCATACGAGCAGTACTTC; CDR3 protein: CASSLDRGPYEQYF
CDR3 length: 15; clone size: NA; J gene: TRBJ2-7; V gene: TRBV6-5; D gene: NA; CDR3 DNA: TGTGCCAGCGGAAACGGGGGCGGGGGTTCCTACGAGCAGTACTTC; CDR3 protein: CASGNGGGGSYEQYF
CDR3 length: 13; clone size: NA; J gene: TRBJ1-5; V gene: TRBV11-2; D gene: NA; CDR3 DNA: TGTGCCAGCAGCTTAGACCTCGATCAGCCCCAGCATTTT; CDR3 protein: CASSLDLDQPQHF
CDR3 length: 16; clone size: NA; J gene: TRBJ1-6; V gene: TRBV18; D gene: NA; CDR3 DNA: TGTGCCAGCTCACCAGACGGCGGTGGGGGCAATTCACCCCTCCACTTT; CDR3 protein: CASSPDGGGGNSPLHF
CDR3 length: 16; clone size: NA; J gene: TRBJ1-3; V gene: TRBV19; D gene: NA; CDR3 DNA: TGTGCCAGTAAATTAGCCCTCTTCGACTCTGGAAACACCATATATTTT; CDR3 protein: CASKLALFDSGNTIYF
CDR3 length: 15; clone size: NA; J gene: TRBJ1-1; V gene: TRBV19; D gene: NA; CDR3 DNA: TGTGCCAGTAGTGCCGGAGGGGAACCGAGTACTGAAGCTTTCTTT; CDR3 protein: CASSAGGEPSTEAFF
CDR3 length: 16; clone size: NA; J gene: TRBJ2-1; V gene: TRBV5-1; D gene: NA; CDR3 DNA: TGCGCCAGCAGCTTGTCAGGGTCTAGCTCCTACAATGAGCAGTTCTTC; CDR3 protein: CASSLSGSSSYNEQFF
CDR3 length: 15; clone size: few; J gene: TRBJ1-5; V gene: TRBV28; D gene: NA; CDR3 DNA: TGTGCCAGCAGTTTACTTGATGGGAGCAATCAGCCCCAGCATTTT; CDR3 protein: CASSLLDGSNQPQHF
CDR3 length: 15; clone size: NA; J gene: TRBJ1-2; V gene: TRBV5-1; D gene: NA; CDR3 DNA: TGCGCCAGCAGCTTGGACGGTCCCAAGACCCATGGCTACACCTTC; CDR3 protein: CASSLDGPKTHGYTF
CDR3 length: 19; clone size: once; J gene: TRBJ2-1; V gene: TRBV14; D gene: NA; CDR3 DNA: TGTGCCAGCAGCCATCGAAGAAAACCGGGACTCTCCCTCTACAATGAGCAGTTCTTC; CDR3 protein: CASSHRRKPGLSLYNEQFF
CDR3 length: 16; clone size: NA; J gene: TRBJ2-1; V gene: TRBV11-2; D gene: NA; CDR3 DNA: TGTGCCAGCAGCTTTTGGGGGAACTTGAGGGGTGATGAGCAGTTCTTC; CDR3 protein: CASSFWGNLRGDEQFF
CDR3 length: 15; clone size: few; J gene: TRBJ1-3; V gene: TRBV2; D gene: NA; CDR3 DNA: TGTGCCAGCAGTCAAGACAGCCTCTCTGGAAACACCATATATTTT; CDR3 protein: CASSQDSLSGNTIYF
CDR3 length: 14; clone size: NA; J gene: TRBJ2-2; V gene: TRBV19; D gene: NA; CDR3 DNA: TGTGCCAGTAGTCCACAGCTAAACACCGGGGAGCTGTTTTTT; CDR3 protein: CASSPQLNTGELFF
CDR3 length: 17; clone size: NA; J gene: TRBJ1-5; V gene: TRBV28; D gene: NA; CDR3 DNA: TGTGCCAGCAGGGGGGGGTTTCGGGTCAATAACAATCAGCCCCAGCATTTT; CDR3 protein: CASRGGFRVNNNQPQHF
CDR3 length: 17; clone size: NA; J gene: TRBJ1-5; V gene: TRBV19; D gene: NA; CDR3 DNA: TGTGCCAGTAGTATGGGTGGCTTTACAGGATCCCCTCAGCCCCAGCATTTT; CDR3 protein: CASSMGGFTGSPQPQHF
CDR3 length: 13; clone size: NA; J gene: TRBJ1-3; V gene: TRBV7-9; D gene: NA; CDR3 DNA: TGTGCCAGCAGCTTAGGAGGTGGAAACACCATATATTTT; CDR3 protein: CASSLGGGNTIYF
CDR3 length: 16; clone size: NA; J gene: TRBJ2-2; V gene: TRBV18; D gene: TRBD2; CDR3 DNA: TGTGCCAGCTCACCACTAGCGGGGGCGAACACCGGGGAGCTGTTTTTT; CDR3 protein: CASSPLAGANTGELFF
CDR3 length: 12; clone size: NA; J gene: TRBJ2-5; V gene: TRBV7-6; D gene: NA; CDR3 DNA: TGTGCCAGCAGCTTTGTCGCGGAGACCCAGTACTTC; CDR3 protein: CASSFVAETQYF
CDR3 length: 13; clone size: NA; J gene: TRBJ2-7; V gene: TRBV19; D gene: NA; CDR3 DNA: TGTGCCAGTAGTGCCCTCGGGGGCGACGAGCAGTACTTC; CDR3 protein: CASSALGGDEQYF
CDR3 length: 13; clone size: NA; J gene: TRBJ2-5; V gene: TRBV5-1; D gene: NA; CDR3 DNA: TGCGCCAGCAGCTTAGAGGGGTTAGAGACCCAGTACTTC; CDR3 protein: CASSLEGLETQYF
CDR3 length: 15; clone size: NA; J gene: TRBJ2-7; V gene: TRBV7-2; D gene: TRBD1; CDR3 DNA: TGTGCCAGCAGCTTAGTCGGGACAGGGGACTACGAGCAGTACTTC; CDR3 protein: CASSLVGTGDYEQYF
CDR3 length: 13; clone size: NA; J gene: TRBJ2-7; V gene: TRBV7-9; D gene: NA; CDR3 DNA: TGTGCCAGCAGCTTAGGGAGTCCGAGGGAGCAGTACTTC; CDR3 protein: CASSLGSPREQYF
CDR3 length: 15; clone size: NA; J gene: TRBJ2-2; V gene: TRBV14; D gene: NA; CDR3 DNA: TGTGCCAGCAGCCAAGTACAGGCGGTCACCGGGGAGCTGTTTTTT; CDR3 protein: CASSQVQAVTGELFF